These 28 T cell receptor beta chains were sequenced from one sample in a study of blood T cell repertoires in COVID-19. Method: immunoSEQ multiplex PCR; TCRdb's copy keeps in-frame clones and lacks some. The sample has 250,000 or so clones, about 83% seen once; the top ten hold 1.5%. Specimen: peripheral blood. These receptors came from a woman aged 40-49 years who had recovered from COVID-19.

The chain has TRBV7-9 and TRBJ1-2; D remains unclear. Trimming removed 5 bases from V and 4 bases from J, with 11 bases in between. This CDR3 is built from 13 residues. Germline lookup yields CDR1 SEHNR and CDR2 FQNEAQ (reference sequence). The CDR3 bases are TGTGCCAGCAGCCTAGAAGTCAGCTATGGCTACACCTTC. This encodes CASSLEVSYGYTF. Combining the CDR3 with reference TRBV7-9 and TRBJ1-2 gives the whole variable domain DTGVSQNPRHKITKRGQNVTFRCDPISEHNRLYWYRQTLGQGPEFLTYFQNEAQLEKSRLLSDRFSAERPKGSFSTLEIQRTEQGDSAMYLCASSLEVSYGYTFGSGTRLTVV.

The chain links TRBV3-1 (or the pseudogene TRBV3-2) to TRBJ1-4; 8 nucleotides match TRBD1. V lost 6 bases and J lost 10; bases outside the gene matches: 7. The CDR3 has 13 amino acids. The germline V gene encodes CDR1 LGHDT and CDR2 YNNKEL (reference sequence). CDR3 sequence reads: CASRTRTGRKLFF. CDR3 sequence (DNA): TGTGCCAGCAGGACCCGGACAGGGCGAAAACTGTTTTTT.

This chain joins TRBV20-1 and TRBJ2-7; 11 nucleotides align to TRBD2. V shed 3 bases and J 0 bases; nucleotides not matched to a gene: 4. The CDR3 is 15 residues long. Germline V gives CDR1 DFQATT, CDR2 SNEGSKA (reference sequence). Here the CDR3 DNA reads TGCAGTGCTAGTCCGACTAGCGGGGCCTCCTACGAGCAGTACTTC. Its translation: CSASPTSGASYEQYF.

This chain's CDR3 is CASSAWTGPNSPLHF. CDR3 nucleotide sequence: TGTGCCAGCAGCGCTTGGACAGGGCCAAATTCACCCCTCCACTTT. This chain links TRBV9 with TRBJ1-6; 8 bases fit TRBD1. CDR3 size: 15 residues. V lost 3 bases and J lost 7; bases outside the gene matches: 6. Germline CDR1 is SGDLS and CDR2 is YYNGEE.

The rearrangement joins TRBV3-1 (or the pseudogene TRBV3-2) to TRBJ2-1; no clear D gene. V was pared by 4 bases and J by 6 bases, with 10 bases between. This CDR3 is built from 13 residues. Germline assignment: CDR1 LGHDT and CDR2 YNNKEL (reference sequence). CDR3 sequence reads: CASSLGGVNEQFF. The CDR3 nucleotides are TGTGCCAGCAGCCTAGGCGGCGTCAATGAGCAGTTCTTC.

Of note for this clone: The sample holds other DNA sequences that translate to the same CDR3. The gene calls are TRBV7-9 and TRBJ1-1, with D perhaps TRBD1 (5 bases). This CDR3 region has 13 residues. V was clipped by 3 bases and J by 3 bases, with 8 bases between them. CDR1 and CDR2 from the germline V gene are SEHNR and FQNEAQ (reference sequence). The DNA of the CDR3 is TGTGCCAGCAGCTTTGTAGGGGACACTGAAGCTTTCTTT. Its translation: CASSFVGDTEAFF.

The chain joins TRBV19 to TRBJ2-1, with 8 bases identical to TRBD1. The CDR3 sequence is 15 residues long. Per germline, CDR1 LNHDA and CDR2 SQIVND (reference sequence). The V and J ends lost 7 bases and 4 bases, in that order; junction bases with no gene match: 9. CDR3 coding DNA: TGTGCCAGTAAAGGTAGACAGGGGAAATACAATGAGCAGTTCTTC. Amino acids: CASKGRQGKYNEQFF.

The J gene is TRBJ2-3, the V gene TRBV27, with TRBD1 matching over 7 bases. Unmatched junction bases numbered 6, after V lost 2 bases and J lost 1 base. Germline-derived CDR1 and CDR2 are MNHEY and SMNVEV (reference sequence). This CDR3 region has 16 residues. CDR3 sequence reads: CASSLERDRGTDTQYF. DNA for the CDR3: TGTGCCAGCAGTTTAGAACGAGACAGGGGCACAGATACGCAGTATTTT.

The genes are TRBV5-4 and TRBJ2-2; perhaps TRBD1 as D (5 bases). Germline loops: CDR1 SGHNT, CDR2 YYREEE (reference sequence). This CDR3 comprises 14 residues. Trimming cost V 4 bases and J 1 base, with 8 bases left between them. CDR3 region: CASSADRNTGELFF. The DNA of the CDR3 is TGTGCCAGCAGCGCCGACAGGAACACCGGGGAGCTGTTTTTT.

V is TRBV10-3 and J is TRBJ1-2; TRBD1 matches 12 bases. The V and J ends lost 6 bases and 2 bases, in that order; junction bases with no gene match: 4. In germline, CDR1 is ENHRY, CDR2 SYGVKD. The CDR3 length is 15 residues. CDR3 sequence: CAIRKGQGANYGYTF. For the CDR3, the DNA is TGTGCCATCAGGAAGGGACAGGGGGCCAACTATGGCTACACCTTC.

The chain has TRBV2 and TRBJ1-3; 9 bases are shared with TRBD1. Looked up from germline, CDR1 is SNHLY and CDR2 is FYNNEI. The CDR3 runs 15 residues. The J segment lost 7 bases and the V segment lost 4 bases, leaving 8 bases of the junction unmatched. The DNA for the CDR3 is TGTGCCAGCAGTGGCGGGGACAGGGTGGGCAACACCATATATTTT. Protein: CASSGGDRVGNTIYF.

This chain joins TRBV6-5 and TRBJ1-2; 10 bases match TRBD1. CDR3 length: 12 amino acids. The V segment lost 7 bases and the J segment 6 bases; nucleotides outside the gene matches: 2. Germline-derived CDR1 and CDR2 are MNHEY and SVGAGI. CDR3 nucleotides: TGTGCCAGCACCGGACAGGGGGATGGCTACACCTTC. It codes for CASTGQGDGYTF.

J is TRBJ1-2 and V is TRBV30; 8 positions agree with TRBD1. There are 12 residues in the CDR3. The V and J ends lost 4 bases and 8 bases, in that order; junction bases with no gene match: 6. Germline CDR1 and CDR2: GTSNPN and SVGIG (reference sequence). CDR3 residues: CAWNSRGQGYTF. The DNA for the CDR3 is TGTGCCTGGAATAGCAGGGGGCAAGGCTACACCTTC.

The chain joins TRBV3-1 (or the pseudogene TRBV3-2) to TRBJ1-1; TRBD1 matches at 7 bases. This CDR3 spans 14 amino acids. The germline CDR1 and CDR2 sequences are LGHDT and YNNKEL (reference sequence). The ends lost 6 bases at V and 5 bases at J; junction bases unmatched: 9. The CDR3 loop is CASSLTGTRTEAFF. The CDR3 DNA reads TGTGCCAGCAGTCTGACAGGGACCAGGACTGAAGCTTTCTTT.

CDR3: CASSEELRGGYTF. The CDR3 nucleotides are TGTGCCAGCAGTGAGGAGCTTCGAGGCGGCTACACCTTC. The rearrangement uses TRBV6-1 and TRBJ1-2, with unresolved D. V dropped 3 bases and J dropped 8 bases, with 13 bases sitting between them. The germline V gene encodes CDR1 MNHNS and CDR2 SASEGT. This CDR3 is 13 amino acids long.

This clone was seen a few times. The chain couples TRBV6-5 to TRBJ1-6, with TRBD1 as a possible D gene (5 bases). CDR1 is MNHEY and CDR2 is SVGAGI in the germline V gene. This CDR3 contains 15 residues. V dropped 7 bases and J dropped 3 bases, with 13 bases sitting between them. CDR3 in DNA: TGTGCCAGCACCGAAACCAGGGTCTATAATTCACCCCTCCACTTT. Residues: CASTETRVYNSPLHF.

Worth noting for this clone: Different DNA sequences within this sample yield the same CDR3. DNA for the CDR3: TGTGCCAGCAGTCTCAGGGGGAATCAGCCCCAGCATTTT. Translating gives CASSLRGNQPQHF. V usage is TRBV12-3 or TRBV12-4 and J usage is TRBJ1-5, with 7 bases aligning to TRBD1. V was clipped by 5 bases and J by 4 bases; unmatched bases: 2. This CDR3 has 13 residues.

The rearrangement uses TRBV20-1 and TRBJ1-1, with D unclear. The CDR3 is 11 residues long. Germline CDR1 is DFQATT and CDR2 is SNEGSKA (reference sequence). The germline V and J ends were trimmed by 3 bases and 5 bases, with 7 bases remaining between them. The CDR3 is CSASGRTEAFF. As DNA, the CDR3 is TGCAGTGCTAGCGGTCGGACTGAAGCTTTCTTT.

This clone has a single count. The chain recombines TRBV12-3 or TRBV12-4 with TRBJ2-2; the match to TRBD1 covers 7 bases. With 4 bases clipped from V and 6 bases from J, the junction kept 2 bases outside the gene matches. The CDR3 runs to 13 residues. CDR3 sequence reads: CASSYRGPGELFF. CDR3 DNA: TGTGCCAGCAGTTATAGGGGGCCCGGGGAGCTGTTTTTT.

V usage is TRBV6-2 or TRBV6-3 and J usage is TRBJ1-5, with D hard to call. The CDR3 spans 13 residues. Germline assignment: CDR1 MNHEY and CDR2 SVGEGT. Trimming took off 2 bases at V and 8 bases at J, with 10 bases between the two ends. CDR3 nucleotides: TGTGCCAGCAGTTACAATCGAGAAGAGCCCCAGCATTTT. Translation gives CASSYNREEPQHF.

On this clone itself: In the same sample, other DNA sequences code for this CDR3. CDR3 DNA sequence: TGTGCCAGCAGCGCGGGGGGGGGCGTGAATCAGCCCCAGCATTTT. Amino acid sequence: CASSAGGGVNQPQHF. The chain is built from TRBV9 and TRBJ1-5; maybe TRBD1 (6 bases). CDR1 is SGDLS and CDR2 is YYNGEE in the germline V gene. The CDR3 runs to 15 residues. With 3 bases removed from V and 4 bases from J, the gap between germline ends came to 14 bases.

The chain is built from TRBV7-9 and TRBJ2-7; D uncertain. Germline V gene sequence: CDR1 SEHNR, CDR2 FQNEAQ (reference sequence). This CDR3 contains 14 residues. Deletions cut 1 base from V and 3 bases from J, with 10 bases between. The CDR3 sequence is CASSLVGDGYEQYF. In nucleotides, the CDR3 is TGTGCCAGCAGCTTAGTCGGAGACGGCTACGAGCAGTACTTC.

On this clone itself: This same CDR3 is encoded by further DNA sequences in the sample. The chain carries TRBV2 and TRBJ2-5; 7 bases map to TRBD2. This CDR3 contains 14 residues. J was trimmed by 4 bases and V by 4 bases; bases with no gene match: 6. Germline-derived CDR1 and CDR2 are SNHLY and FYNNEI. CDR3 loop: CASSGLAGRETQYF. CDR3 bases: TGTGCCAGCAGTGGACTAGCCGGCAGAGAGACCCAGTACTTC.

The chain carries TRBV5-1 and TRBJ2-5, with TRBD1 matching over 7 bases. J gave up 4 bases and V 0 bases, and 9 bases lay outside the gene matches. Germline assignment: CDR1 SGHRS and CDR2 YFSETQ. The CDR3 runs 16 residues. The CDR3 DNA reads as TGCGCCAGCAGCTTGGAGGACAGGAAAGGGGGAGAGACCCAGTACTTC. It specifies CASSLEDRKGGETQYF.

This clone was detected once. The chain uses TRBV9 and TRBJ1-1; 7 nucleotides match TRBD1. CDR3 length equals 12 residues. Trimming at V came to 4 bases and at J to 10 bases, leaving 7 bases not matched to a gene. Germline values: CDR1 SGDLS, CDR2 YYNGEE. Here the CDR3 DNA reads TGTGCCAGCAGCCAGGGGAACAGGGGAGCTTTCTTT. It encodes CASSQGNRGAFF.

V usage is TRBV6-5 and J usage is TRBJ2-3; 10 nucleotides agree with TRBD1. The length of the CDR3 is 15 residues. Germline V lookup: CDR1 MNHEY, CDR2 SVGAGI. The V gene end was trimmed by 8 bases and the J gene end by 6 bases; junction bases not matched to a gene: 11. DNA of the CDR3: TGTGCCAGCGCCACTCCGGGACAGGGGACGGATACGCAGTATTTT. Its protein product is CASATPGQGTDTQYF.

This chain joins TRBV5-5 and TRBJ1-1, with D possibly matching TRBD1 (5 bases). V was clipped by 2 bases and J by 6 bases, with 8 bases between them. Germline CDR1 reads SGHKS; CDR2 reads YYEKEE (reference sequence). There are 12 residues in the CDR3. CDR3 bases: TGTGCCAGCAGCTTTGCAGGGTCTGAAGCTTTCTTT. Translated, it gives CASSFAGSEAFF.

This chain joins TRBV28 and TRBJ1-6; D uncertain. The CDR3 is made up of 14 amino acids. The germline CDR1 and CDR2 sequences are MDHEN and SYDVKM. V lost 5 bases and J lost 0, with 5 bases in between. The CDR3 sequence is CASSTSSYNSPLHF. The CDR3, as DNA: TGTGCCAGCAGTACGAGCTCCTATAATTCACCCCTCCACTTT.